What follows is one TCR beta chain and its context. The repertoire was sequenced with immunoSEQ multiplex PCR; TCRdb's copy has only in-frame clones and lacks some. The sample has 30,000 to 40,000 clones; about 90% are singletons. The sample originates from a study of T cell changes during pregnancy in multiple sclerosis. The sample here was CD4+ T cells from peripheral blood mononuclear cells, taken in the third trimester of pregnancy. This clonotype originated in a female donor in good health, enrolled as a control in a pregnancy study.

As DNA, the CDR3 is TGTGCCAGTAGTATCGCGGCGACAACTAATGAAAAACTGTTTTTT. Translating it yields CASSIAATTNEKLFF. The genes are TRBV19 and TRBJ1-4; D is ambiguous. CDR1 and CDR2 from the germline V gene are LNHDA and SQIVND (reference sequence). Trimming shortened V by 3 bases and J by 0 bases, and 8 bases separated the two germline ends. The CDR3 totals 15 residues.